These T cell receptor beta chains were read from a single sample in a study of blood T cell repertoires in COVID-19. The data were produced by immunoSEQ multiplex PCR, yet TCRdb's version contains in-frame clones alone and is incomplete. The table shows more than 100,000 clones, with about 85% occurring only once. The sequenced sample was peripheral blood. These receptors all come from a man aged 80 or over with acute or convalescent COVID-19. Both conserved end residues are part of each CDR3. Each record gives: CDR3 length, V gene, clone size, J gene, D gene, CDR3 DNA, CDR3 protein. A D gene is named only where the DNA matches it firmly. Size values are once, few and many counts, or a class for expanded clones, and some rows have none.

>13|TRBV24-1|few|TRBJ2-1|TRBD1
TGTGCCACCAGCGGGACAGGCCCCAATGAGCAGTTCTTC
CATSGTGPNEQFF
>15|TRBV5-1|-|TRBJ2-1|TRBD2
TGCGCCAGCAGTCTGGGACTAGCAGAATACAATGAGCAGTTCTTC
CASSLGLAEYNEQFF
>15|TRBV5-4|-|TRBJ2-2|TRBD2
TGTGCCAGCAGCTTGGAGGGTAGCGGGACCGGGGAGCTGTTTTTT
CASSLEGSGTGELFF
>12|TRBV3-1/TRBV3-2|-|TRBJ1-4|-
TGTGCCAGCGGTACAGGGAATGAAAAACTGTTTTTT
CASGTGNEKLFF
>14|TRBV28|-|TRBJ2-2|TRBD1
TGTGCCAGCAGTTTATTCCGGGACAGCGTAGAGCTGTTTTTT
CASSLFRDSVELFF
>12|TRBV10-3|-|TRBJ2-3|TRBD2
TGTGCCATCAGGGGGGGGGAGGATACGCAGTATTTT
CAIRGGEDTQYF
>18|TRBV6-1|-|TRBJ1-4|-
TGTGCCAGCAGTGAGCCGGGACAAAAAAGGCGGGCTAATGAAAAACTGTTTTTT
CASSEPGQKRRANEKLFF
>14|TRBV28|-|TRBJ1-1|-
TGTGCCAGCGGCGGGAGGCTGAGGAACACTGAAGCTTTCTTT
CASGGRLRNTEAFF
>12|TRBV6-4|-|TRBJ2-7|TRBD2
TGTGCCAGCAGTGACTATCGGGGGGGGCAGTACTTC
CASSDYRGGQYF
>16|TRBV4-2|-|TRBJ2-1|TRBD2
TGTGCCAGCAGCCAAGATATAAGCGGGAACTACAATGAGCAGTTCTTC
CASSQDISGNYNEQFF
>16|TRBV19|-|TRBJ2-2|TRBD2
TGTGCCAGTAGGACCCGACTAGCGGGGTACACCGGGGAGCTGTTTTTT
CASRTRLAGYTGELFF
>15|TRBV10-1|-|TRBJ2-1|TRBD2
TGCGCCAGCAGTGATAGTAGCGGGGGGGCCCATGAGCAGTTCTTC
CASSDSSGGAHEQFF
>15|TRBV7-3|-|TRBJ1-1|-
TGTGCCAGCAGCTCCGATACAGGGCAAGCCACTGAAGCTTTCTTT
CASSSDTGQATEAFF
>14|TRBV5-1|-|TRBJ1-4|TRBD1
TGCGCCAGCAGCGTGGGACAGGGGAAGGAAAAACTGTTTTTT
CASSVGQGKEKLFF
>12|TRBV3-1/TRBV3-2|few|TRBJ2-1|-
TGTGCCAGCAGCCAGGGGCTCCGGGCAGGGTTCTTC
CASSQGLRAGFF
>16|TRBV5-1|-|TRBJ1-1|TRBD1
TGCGCCAGCAGCTTGGGAGGGACAGGGTGGAACACTGAAGCTTTCTTT
CASSLGGTGWNTEAFF
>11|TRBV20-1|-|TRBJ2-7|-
TGCAGTGCTACTTACAACTACGAGCAGTACTTC
CSATYNYEQYF
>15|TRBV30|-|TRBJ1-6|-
TGTGCCTGGAGCTTGACTGGGGCAAGTAATTCACCCCTCCACTTT
CAWSLTGASNSPLHF
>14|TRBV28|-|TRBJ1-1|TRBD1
TGTGCCAGCACCCCACAGGGGGTAAACACTGAAGCTTTCTTT
CASTPQGVNTEAFF
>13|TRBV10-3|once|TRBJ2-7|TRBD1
TGTGCCATCAGTGAGGCGACAGGGGACGAGCAGTACTTC
CAISEATGDEQYF